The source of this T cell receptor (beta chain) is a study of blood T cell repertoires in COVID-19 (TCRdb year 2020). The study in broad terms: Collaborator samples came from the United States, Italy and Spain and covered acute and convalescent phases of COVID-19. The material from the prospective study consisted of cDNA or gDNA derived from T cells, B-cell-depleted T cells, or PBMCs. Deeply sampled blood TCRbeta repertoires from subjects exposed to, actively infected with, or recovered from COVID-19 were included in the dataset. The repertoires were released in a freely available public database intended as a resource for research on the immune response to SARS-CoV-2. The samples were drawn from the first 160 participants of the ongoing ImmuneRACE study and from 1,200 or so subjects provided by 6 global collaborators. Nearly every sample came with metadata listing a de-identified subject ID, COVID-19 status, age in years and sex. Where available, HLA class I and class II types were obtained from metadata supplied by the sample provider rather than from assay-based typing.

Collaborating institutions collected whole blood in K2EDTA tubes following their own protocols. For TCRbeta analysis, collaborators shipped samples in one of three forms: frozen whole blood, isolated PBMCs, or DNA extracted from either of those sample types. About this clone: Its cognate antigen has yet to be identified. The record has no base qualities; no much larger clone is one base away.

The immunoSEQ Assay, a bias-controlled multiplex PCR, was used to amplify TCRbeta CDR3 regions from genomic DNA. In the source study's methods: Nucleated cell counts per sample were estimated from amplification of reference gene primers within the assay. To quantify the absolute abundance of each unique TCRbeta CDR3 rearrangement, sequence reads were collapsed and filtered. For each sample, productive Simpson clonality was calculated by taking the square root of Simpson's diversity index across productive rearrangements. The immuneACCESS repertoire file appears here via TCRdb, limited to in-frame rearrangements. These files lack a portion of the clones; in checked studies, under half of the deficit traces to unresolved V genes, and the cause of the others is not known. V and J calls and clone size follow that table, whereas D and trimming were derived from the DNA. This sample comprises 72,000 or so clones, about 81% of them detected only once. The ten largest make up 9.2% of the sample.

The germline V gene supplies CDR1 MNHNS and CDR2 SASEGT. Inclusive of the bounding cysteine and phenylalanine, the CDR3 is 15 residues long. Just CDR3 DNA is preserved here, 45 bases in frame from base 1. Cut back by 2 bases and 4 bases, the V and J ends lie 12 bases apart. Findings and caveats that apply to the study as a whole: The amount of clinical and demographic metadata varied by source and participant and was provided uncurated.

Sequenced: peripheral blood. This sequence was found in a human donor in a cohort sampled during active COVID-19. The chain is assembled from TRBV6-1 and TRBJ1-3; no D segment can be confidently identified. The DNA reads TGTGCCAGCAGTGAACAAATATCGAGCGGAAACACCATATATTTT. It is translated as CASSEQISSGNTIYF.